Included here is one T cell receptor beta chain sequence, with context. Its antigen is not identified. This sample is part of a study of cytomegalovirus exposure and HLA in healthy donors. Study results and limitations: A later analysis, which compared TCR beta chains of equal frequency, found the HLA-associated ones more clonally expanded. Researchers reported that three CMV-associated chains were confirmed in vitro as CMV antigen-specific.

Vbeta (60) and Jbeta (13) primers were used in the PCR. Data came from immunoSEQ multiplex PCR; TCRdb stores just in-frame clones and leaves some out. The top ten hold just over 2% of the sample, which has around 180,000 clones, 70% to 90% seen once. This CDR3 comprises 15 residues. The V segment lost 4 bases and the J segment 7 bases; nucleotides outside the gene matches: 9. Looked up from germline, CDR1 is SGHTA and CDR2 is FQGTGA. The sequence came from a woman aged 18-30 years in good health and CMV-seropositive. V usage is TRBV7-3 and J usage is TRBJ2-5, with 10 bases matching TRBD2. The sample comprised PBMCs. The CDR3 DNA follows: TGTGCCAGCAGCTACGCAGCGGGGGGGCACGGGACCCAGTACTTC. It is translated as CASSYAAGGHGTQYF.